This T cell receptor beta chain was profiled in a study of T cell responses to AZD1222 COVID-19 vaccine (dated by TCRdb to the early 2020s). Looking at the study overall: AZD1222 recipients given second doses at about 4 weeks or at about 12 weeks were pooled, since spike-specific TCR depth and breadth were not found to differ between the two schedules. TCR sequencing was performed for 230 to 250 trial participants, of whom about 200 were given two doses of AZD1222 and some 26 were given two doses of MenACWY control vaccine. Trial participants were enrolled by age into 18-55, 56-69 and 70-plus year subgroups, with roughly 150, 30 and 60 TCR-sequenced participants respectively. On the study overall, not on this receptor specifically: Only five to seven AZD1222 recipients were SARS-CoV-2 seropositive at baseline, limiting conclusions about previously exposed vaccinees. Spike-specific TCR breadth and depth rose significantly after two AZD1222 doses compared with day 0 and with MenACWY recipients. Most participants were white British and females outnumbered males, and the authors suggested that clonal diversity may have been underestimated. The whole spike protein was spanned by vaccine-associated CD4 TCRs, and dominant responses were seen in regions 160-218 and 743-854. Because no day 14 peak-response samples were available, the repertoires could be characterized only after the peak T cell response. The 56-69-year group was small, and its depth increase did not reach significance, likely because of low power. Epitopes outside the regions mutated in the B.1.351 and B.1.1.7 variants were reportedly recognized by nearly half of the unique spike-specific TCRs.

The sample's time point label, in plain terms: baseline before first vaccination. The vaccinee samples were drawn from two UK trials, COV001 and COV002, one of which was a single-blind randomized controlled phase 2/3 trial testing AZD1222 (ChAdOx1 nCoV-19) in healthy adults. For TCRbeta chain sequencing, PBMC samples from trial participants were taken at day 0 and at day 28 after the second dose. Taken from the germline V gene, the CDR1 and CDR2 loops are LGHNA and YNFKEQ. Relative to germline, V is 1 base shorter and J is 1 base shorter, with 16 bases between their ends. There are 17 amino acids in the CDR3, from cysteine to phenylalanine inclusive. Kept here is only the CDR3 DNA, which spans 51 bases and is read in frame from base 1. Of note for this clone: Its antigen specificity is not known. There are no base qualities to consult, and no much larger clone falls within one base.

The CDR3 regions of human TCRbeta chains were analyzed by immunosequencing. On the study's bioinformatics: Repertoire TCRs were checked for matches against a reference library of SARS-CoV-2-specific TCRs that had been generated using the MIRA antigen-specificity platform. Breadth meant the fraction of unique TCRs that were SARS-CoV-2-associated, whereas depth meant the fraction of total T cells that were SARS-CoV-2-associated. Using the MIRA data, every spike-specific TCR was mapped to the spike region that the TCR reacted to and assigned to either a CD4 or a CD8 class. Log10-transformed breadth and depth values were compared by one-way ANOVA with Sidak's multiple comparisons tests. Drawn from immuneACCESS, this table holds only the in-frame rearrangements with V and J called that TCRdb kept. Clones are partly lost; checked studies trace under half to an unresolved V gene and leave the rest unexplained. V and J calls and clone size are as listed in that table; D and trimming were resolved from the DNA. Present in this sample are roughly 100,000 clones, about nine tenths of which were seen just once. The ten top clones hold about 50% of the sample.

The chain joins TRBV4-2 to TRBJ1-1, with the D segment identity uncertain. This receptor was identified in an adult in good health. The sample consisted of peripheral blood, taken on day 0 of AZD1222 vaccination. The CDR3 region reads CASSQGIQTYENTEAFF. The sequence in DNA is TGTGCCAGCAGCCAAGGAATTCAGACATATGAGAACACTGAAGCTTTCTTT.